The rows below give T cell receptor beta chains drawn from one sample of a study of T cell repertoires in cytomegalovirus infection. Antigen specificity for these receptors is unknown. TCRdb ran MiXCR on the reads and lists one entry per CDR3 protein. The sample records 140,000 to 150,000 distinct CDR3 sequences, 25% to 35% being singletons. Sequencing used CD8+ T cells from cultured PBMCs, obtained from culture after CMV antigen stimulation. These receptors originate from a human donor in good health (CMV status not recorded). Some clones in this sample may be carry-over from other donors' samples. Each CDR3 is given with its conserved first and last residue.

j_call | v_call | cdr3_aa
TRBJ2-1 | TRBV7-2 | CASSAYPDRQDEQFF
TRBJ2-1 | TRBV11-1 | CASSRTAQSSYNEQFF
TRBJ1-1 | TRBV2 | CASMEFANTEAFF
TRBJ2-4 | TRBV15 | CATSRTDPLQYF
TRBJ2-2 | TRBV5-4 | CASSLAGFSGELFF
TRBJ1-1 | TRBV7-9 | CASSERPVPNTEAFF
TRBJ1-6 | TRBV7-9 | CASSLARGLNSPLHF
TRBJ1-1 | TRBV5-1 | CASSLTGASPEAFF
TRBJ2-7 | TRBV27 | CASSPITSGGDEQYF
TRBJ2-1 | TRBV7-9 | CASSLAGLSDEQFF
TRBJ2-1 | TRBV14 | CASSPAGGSSSYNEQFF
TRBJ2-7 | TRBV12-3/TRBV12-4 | CASSSVGDRDYEQYF
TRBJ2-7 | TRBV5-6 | CASSQIGTGEGRSEQYF
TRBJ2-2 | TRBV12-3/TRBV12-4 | CASRLTGWRGSTGELFF
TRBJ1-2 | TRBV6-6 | CASSYSDYGYTF
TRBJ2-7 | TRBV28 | CASIGGQISYEQYF
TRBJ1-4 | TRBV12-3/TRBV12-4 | CASSLDWVGKLFF
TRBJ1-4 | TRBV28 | CASSPGTVNEKLFF
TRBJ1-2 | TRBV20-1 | CSAREQGAPYGYTF
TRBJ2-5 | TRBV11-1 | CASSLVGSNRETQYF
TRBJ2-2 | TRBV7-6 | CASSRGLAGGSGELFF
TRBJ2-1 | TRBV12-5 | CASGLVPGSHNEQFF
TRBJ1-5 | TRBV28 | CASSLRQGNQPQHF
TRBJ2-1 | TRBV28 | CASSRLAGAGGNEQFF
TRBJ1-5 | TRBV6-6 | CASSNSGKNQPQHF
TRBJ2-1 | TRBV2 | CASSWRSGSYNEQFF
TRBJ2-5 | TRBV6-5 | CASSFGVGDGTQYF
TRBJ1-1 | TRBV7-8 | CASSTLIVTASTEAFF
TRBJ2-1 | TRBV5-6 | CASSLEQGVFTYNEQFF
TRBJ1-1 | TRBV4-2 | CASSQGTGDKNTEAFF
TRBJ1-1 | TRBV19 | CASRLWVEDTEAFF
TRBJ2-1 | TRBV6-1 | CASSFRGDEQFF
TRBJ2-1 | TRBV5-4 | CASSPKDRSYNEQFF
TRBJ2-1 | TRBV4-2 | CASSQDLAGGFNEQFF